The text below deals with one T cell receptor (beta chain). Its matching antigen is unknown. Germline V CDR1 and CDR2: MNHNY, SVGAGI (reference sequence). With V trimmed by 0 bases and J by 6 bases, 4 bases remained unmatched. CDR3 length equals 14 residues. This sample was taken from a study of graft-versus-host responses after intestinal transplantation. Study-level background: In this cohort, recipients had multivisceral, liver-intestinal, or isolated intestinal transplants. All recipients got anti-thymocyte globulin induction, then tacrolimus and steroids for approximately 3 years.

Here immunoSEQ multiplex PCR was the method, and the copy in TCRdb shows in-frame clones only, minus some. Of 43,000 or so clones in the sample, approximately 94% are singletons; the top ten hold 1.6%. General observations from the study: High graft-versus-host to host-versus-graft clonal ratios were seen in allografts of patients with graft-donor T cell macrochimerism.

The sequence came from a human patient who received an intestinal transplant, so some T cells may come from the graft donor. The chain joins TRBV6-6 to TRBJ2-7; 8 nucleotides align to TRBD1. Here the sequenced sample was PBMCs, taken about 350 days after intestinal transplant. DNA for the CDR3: TGTGCCAGCAGTTACTCAACAGGGGGGCCCGAGCAGTACTTC. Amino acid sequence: CASSYSTGGPEQYF.